This T cell receptor beta chain was profiled in a study of blood T cell repertoires in COVID-19. About the study: Italy, Spain and the United States were the sources of the convalescent and acute COVID-19 samples.

Some clones are missing from TCRdb's copy, which holds only in-frame ones; the method was immunoSEQ multiplex PCR. The top ten clones hold about 5.6% of a sample with under 200,000 clones, about 82% of them seen once. The age range of participants was about 18 to 95 years, with residence in under 25 US areas. Grouping used clinical history reported by participants in a survey and questionnaire. V lost 2 bases and J lost 7; bases outside the gene matches: 13. Germline lookup yields CDR1 LNHNV and CDR2 YYDKDF (reference sequence). This CDR3 is built from 16 residues. This rearrangement joins TRBV15 to TRBJ1-2; 7 bases map to TRBD1. This receptor was obtained from a man aged 35 to 55 with acute COVID-19. The sequencing sample was made of PBMCs or T cells enriched from blood (not recorded which). CDR3 residues: CATSRRTATGVGGYTF. The CDR3 nucleotides read TGTGCCACCAGCAGACGGACCGCTACAGGGGTCGGTGGCTACACCTTC.